Listed here is a single TCR beta chain. Antigen: not known. CDR3 length: 15 amino acids. The germline V gene encodes CDR1 SGDLS and CDR2 YYNGEE. Between the trimmed V and J ends, which lost 3 bases and 6 bases, there was a span of 16 bases. This record belongs to a study of cytomegalovirus exposure and HLA in healthy donors. Study-level findings and limits: That first-cohort TCR clusters tended to co-occur in the approximately 110 validation repertoires was found in a later analysis. Most TCR sequences were seen very rarely across donors, but some public TCRs occurred in many. It was reported that the classifier diagnosed cytomegalovirus status with high specificity and sensitivity in both the original and validation cohorts.

Method: immunoSEQ multiplex PCR; TCRdb's copy keeps in-frame clones and lacks some. The sample shows 150,000 to 200,000 clones, 70% to 90% of them seen only once. The sequencing input was PBMCs. The origin of this receptor is a man aged 25-45 years in good health and CMV-seropositive. This chain connects TRBV9 to TRBJ2-1; TRBD2 might be the D (5 bases). The CDR3 DNA follows: TGTGCCAGCAGCGCTCCCCCCGGGATCTTCAATGAGCAGTTCTTC. Residues: CASSAPPGIFNEQFF. Full variable domain (remainder filled in from reference TRBV9 and TRBJ2-1): DSGVTQTPKHLITATGQRVTLRCSPRSGDLSVYWYQQSLDQGLQFLIQYYNGEERAKGNILERFSAQQFPDLHSELNLSSLELGDSALYFCASSAPPGIFNEQFFGPGTRLTVL.